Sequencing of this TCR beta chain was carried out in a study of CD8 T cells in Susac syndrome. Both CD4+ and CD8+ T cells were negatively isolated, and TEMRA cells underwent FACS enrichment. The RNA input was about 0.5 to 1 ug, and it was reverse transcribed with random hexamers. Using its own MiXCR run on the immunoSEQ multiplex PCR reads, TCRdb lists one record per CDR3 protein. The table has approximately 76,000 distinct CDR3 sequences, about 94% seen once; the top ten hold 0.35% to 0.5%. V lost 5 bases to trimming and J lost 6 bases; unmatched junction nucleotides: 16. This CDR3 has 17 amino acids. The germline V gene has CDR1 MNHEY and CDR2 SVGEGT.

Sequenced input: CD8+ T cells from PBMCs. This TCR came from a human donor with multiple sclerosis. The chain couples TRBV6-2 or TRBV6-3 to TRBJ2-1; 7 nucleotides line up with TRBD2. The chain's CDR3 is CASSPLRGTSAGNEQFF. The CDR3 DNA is TGTGCCAGCAGTCCCCTCCGGGGCACTAGCGCGGGCAATGAGCAGTTCTTC.